This is a list of T cell receptor beta chains from one sample in a study of response to subunit inactivated influenza vaccine. Via MiXCR, TCRdb re-called the RT-PCR reads, giving one row per CDR3 protein. Of roughly 630,000 distinct CDR3 sequences in the sample, 14% were seen once. The sequencing here drew on PBMCs from blood, taken 14 to 15 days before vaccination. All receptors come from a man in his forties or fifties who received an inactivated influenza vaccine. The CDR3 runs from the conserved cysteine through the conserved F or W. A D gene is named only where the DNA matches it firmly. Not every row has a clone size; where given, it reads once, few, many or a size class.

TRBJ2-3,NA,TRBV15,many,CATSRDNRAADTQYF,TGTGCCACCAGCAGAGATAACAGGGCGGCAGATACGCAGTATTTT
TRBJ1-5,NA,TRBV12-3/TRBV12-4,many,CASSEYSNQPQHF,TGTGCCAGCAGTGAATATAGCAATCAGCCCCAGCATTTT
TRBJ1-1,NA,TRBV5-1,many,CASSLETRNTEAFF,TGCGCCAGCAGCCTAGAGACCAGGAACACTGAAGCTTTCTTT
TRBJ2-3,NA,TRBV11-2,few,CASSFLRGRNTDTQYF,TGTGCCAGCAGCTTTCTTAGGGGTAGGAATACAGATACGCAGTATTTT
TRBJ2-1,NA,TRBV20-1,NA,CSASQTGGGGEQFF,TGCAGTGCTAGCCAGACAGGCGGGGGCGGTGAGCAGTTCTTC
TRBJ1-1,NA,TRBV7-2,many,CASSPRQAEAFF,TGTGCCAGCAGCCCACGACAGGCTGAAGCTTTCTTT
TRBJ2-7,TRBD1,TRBV6-1,NA,CASSQGAGPRSYEQYF,TGTGCCAGCAGCCAGGGGGCGGGCCCCCGCTCCTACGAGCAGTACTTC
TRBJ2-2,TRBD1,TRBV10-3,few,CAIRGTGQTGELFF,TGTGCCATCAGGGGGACAGGTCAGACCGGGGAGCTGTTTTTT
TRBJ1-5,NA,TRBV12-3/TRBV12-4,many,CASSLGDTYSNQPQHF,TGTGCCAGCAGTTTAGGGGACACCTATAGCAATCAGCCCCAGCATTTT
TRBJ1-5,NA,TRBV12-3/TRBV12-4,many,CASSLHRSGGQPQHF,TGTGCCAGCAGTTTACACAGGTCCGGGGGTCAGCCCCAGCATTTT
TRBJ2-1,TRBD2,TRBV5-6,NA,CASSSTRTSGYYGQEQFF,TGTGCCAGCAGCTCGACGCGGACTAGCGGGTATTATGGACAAGAGCAGTTCTTC
TRBJ2-1,NA,TRBV7-8,few,CASSLAGREYYNEQFF,TGTGCCAGCAGCTTAGCGGGCAGGGAATACTACAATGAGCAGTTCTTC
TRBJ2-2,TRBD1,TRBV6-1,NA,CASSIRGHLGELFF,TGTGCCAGCAGCATCAGGGGGCATCTCGGGGAGCTGTTTTTT
TRBJ2-7,TRBD2,TRBV19,once,CASSTLRGSPYEQYF,TGTGCCAGTAGTACGCTGCGCGGGAGTCCCTACGAGCAGTACTTC
TRBJ2-1,NA,TRBV7-2,NA,CASRWGSSRNEQFF,TGTGCCAGCAGGTGGGGGAGTTCTAGGAATGAGCAGTTCTTC
TRBJ2-6,TRBD1,TRBV29-1,NA,CSVTTGGLGANVLTF,TGCAGCGTCACCACAGGGGGTCTGGGGGCCAACGTCCTGACTTTC
TRBJ2-5,NA,TRBV9,NA,CASSVGWRPGETQYF,TGTGCCAGCAGCGTAGGATGGCGCCCGGGAGAGACCCAGTACTTC
TRBJ1-6,TRBD1,TRBV10-3,NA,CAIRNDRGGSPLHF,TGTGCCATCAGGAATGACAGGGGAGGTTCACCCCTCCACTTT
TRBJ1-6,NA,TRBV7-2,NA,CASRRRVGSYNSPLHF,TGTGCCAGCAGGCGCAGGGTTGGCTCCTATAATTCACCCCTCCACTTT
TRBJ1-6,NA,TRBV11-2,few,CASRTDRSHNSPLHF,TGTGCCAGCAGAACTGACAGGAGCCATAATTCACCCCTCCACTTT
TRBJ1-2,TRBD1,TRBV6-1,many,CASAPGRDRINYGYTF,TGTGCCAGCGCCCCGGGCAGGGACAGAATTAACTATGGCTACACCTTC
TRBJ2-1,TRBD2,TRBV7-3,NA,CASSLVASGFSEQFF,TGTGCCAGCAGCTTAGTCGCTAGCGGGTTTAGTGAGCAGTTCTTC
TRBJ2-2,TRBD2,TRBV7-2,few,CASSLLLALAGTGELFF,TGTGCCAGCAGCTTACTTTTGGCACTAGCGGGGACTGGGGAGCTGTTTTTT
TRBJ2-7,TRBD1,TRBV2,few,CASSSNRGWEQYF,TGTGCCAGCAGCTCAAACAGGGGATGGGAGCAGTACTTC
TRBJ1-1,NA,TRBV27,NA,CASSLTLDRNEAFF,TGTGCCAGCAGTCTGACCCTTGACAGAAATGAAGCTTTCTTT
TRBJ2-7,NA,TRBV6-5,NA,CASSYGRQPRSYEQYF,TGTGCCAGCAGTTACGGTAGACAGCCCCGCTCCTACGAGCAGTACTTC
TRBJ2-7,NA,TRBV20-1,many,CSARTPQGLSYEQYF,TGCAGTGCTAGAACCCCACAGGGATTGTCCTACGAGCAGTACTTC
TRBJ2-5,NA,TRBV7-9,NA,CASSLSPHTETQYF,TGTGCCAGCAGCTTAAGTCCACATACGGAGACCCAGTACTTC
TRBJ2-7,NA,TRBV10-3,few,CAISPVPYEQYF,TGTGCCATCAGTCCGGTACCCTACGAGCAGTACTTC
TRBJ2-7,TRBD2,TRBV7-9,few,CASSFPTSGSLSYEQYF,TGTGCCAGCAGCTTTCCGACTAGCGGGAGTCTCTCCTACGAGCAGTACTTC
TRBJ2-1,NA,TRBV3-1,NA,CASSQPRGAIGEQFF,TGTGCCAGCAGCCAACCGAGGGGCGCTATAGGTGAGCAGTTCTTC
TRBJ2-7,TRBD2,TRBV12-3/TRBV12-4,NA,CASSLVKRGPSYEQYF,TGTGCCAGCAGTTTAGTTAAGCGGGGGCCGTCCTACGAGCAGTACTTC
TRBJ1-2,NA,TRBV6-5,NA,CASSNGVAGGYTF,TGTGCCAGCAGTAACGGGGTGGCGGGAGGCTACACCTTC
TRBJ1-1,TRBD1,TRBV2,few,CASSGDRLEAFF,TGTGCCAGCAGTGGGGACAGACTCGAAGCTTTCTTT
TRBJ2-3,NA,TRBV5-1,many,CASSFRAQGNTQYF,TGCGCCAGCAGCTTCCGGGCCCAGGGAAATACGCAGTATTTT
TRBJ2-1,NA,TRBV28,NA,CASSSQRRTLYNEQFF,TGTGCCAGCAGTTCTCAGCGGAGAACCCTTTACAATGAGCAGTTCTTC
TRBJ2-1,TRBD2,TRBV18,few,CASSPSGLALLNEQFF,TGTGCCAGCTCACCGTCGGGACTAGCCCTGCTCAATGAGCAGTTCTTC
TRBJ2-7,TRBD1,TRBV2,NA,CASSEGTGPYEQYF,TGTGCCAGCAGTGAAGGGACAGGACCCTACGAGCAGTACTTC
TRBJ2-4,NA,TRBV5-1,NA,CASSLPETGVEENIQYF,TGCGCCAGCAGCTTGCCCGAGACAGGCGTGGAAGAAAACATTCAGTACTTC
TRBJ2-7,TRBD1,TRBV7-6,few,CASSLSDRELLWGSYEQYF,TGTGCCAGCAGCTTATCGGACAGGGAGCTCTTGTGGGGCTCCTACGAGCAGTACTTC
TRBJ2-5,TRBD2,TRBV4-1,many,CASRGGRGGGRETQYF,TGCGCCAGCAGGGGCGGTAGAGGCGGGGGGCGGGAGACCCAGTACTTC